A selection of T cell receptor beta chains follows, all from one sample in a study of pediatric ulcerative colitis. TCRdb's table, derived via immunoSEQ multiplex PCR, lists solely in-frame clones and lacks some. The sample holds approximately 37,000 clones, 65% to 85% seen once. The specimen sequenced was gut tissue. These receptors came from a boy aged 5-17 years with severe ulcerative colitis. Both conserved end residues are part of each CDR3. The D gene is left open where the match is weak. Clone size is shown for a subset of rows, as once, few, many or a class of expanded clone.

j_call: TRBJ2-7; d_call: .; clone_size: few; v_call: TRBV19; cdr3_aa: CASSIRGTYEQYF; cdr3_nt: TGTGCCAGTAGTATCCGGGGAACCTACGAGCAGTACTTC
j_call: TRBJ2-5; d_call: .; clone_size: .; v_call: TRBV2; cdr3_aa: CASASAPARQETQYF; cdr3_nt: TGTGCCAGCGCCTCCGCCCCGGCACGTCAAGAGACCCAGTACTTC
j_call: TRBJ1-2; d_call: TRBD1; clone_size: .; v_call: TRBV28; cdr3_aa: CASSFVVDRGSYGYTF; cdr3_nt: TGTGCCAGCAGTTTTGTGGTAGACAGGGGGTCTTACGGCTACACCTTC
j_call: TRBJ2-7; d_call: .; clone_size: .; v_call: TRBV4-1; cdr3_aa: CASSQDPVSVYEQYF; cdr3_nt: TGCGCCAGCAGCCAAGATCCCGTTAGTGTCTACGAGCAGTACTTC
j_call: TRBJ1-3; d_call: .; clone_size: .; v_call: TRBV10-3; cdr3_aa: CAIRDSSGNTIYF; cdr3_nt: TGTGCCATCAGAGACAGCTCTGGAAACACCATATATTTT
j_call: TRBJ2-5; d_call: .; clone_size: .; v_call: TRBV9; cdr3_aa: CASSVGVLETQYF; cdr3_nt: TGTGCCAGCAGCGTCGGAGTCCTTGAGACCCAGTACTTC
j_call: TRBJ2-7; d_call: .; clone_size: few; v_call: TRBV29-1; cdr3_aa: CSGFSGYEQYF; cdr3_nt: TGCAGCGGCTTTTCGGGCTACGAGCAGTACTTC
j_call: TRBJ2-3; d_call: TRBD2; clone_size: .; v_call: TRBV5-1; cdr3_aa: CASSGGGTTDTQYF; cdr3_nt: TGCGCCAGCAGTGGCGGGGGGACCACAGATACGCAGTATTTT
j_call: TRBJ2-3; d_call: .; clone_size: few; v_call: TRBV9; cdr3_aa: CASSGGTHSTDTQYF; cdr3_nt: TGTGCCAGCAGCGGGGGAACGCATAGCACAGATACGCAGTATTTT
j_call: TRBJ2-1; d_call: .; clone_size: .; v_call: TRBV27; cdr3_aa: CASSFNNRGIGNEQFF; cdr3_nt: TGTGCCAGCAGCTTTAATAATCGGGGAATCGGTAATGAGCAGTTCTTC
j_call: TRBJ1-2; d_call: .; clone_size: .; v_call: TRBV4-2; cdr3_aa: CASSQDIQGGHGYTF; cdr3_nt: TGTGCCAGCAGCCAAGATATCCAGGGCGGGCATGGCTACACCTTC
j_call: TRBJ1-1; d_call: .; clone_size: .; v_call: TRBV7-6; cdr3_aa: CASSLAISGEHWPNPDTEAFF; cdr3_nt: TGTGCCAGCAGCTTAGCTATCTCAGGCGAGCATTGGCCAAACCCCGACACTGAAGCTTTCTTT
j_call: TRBJ2-6; d_call: .; clone_size: .; v_call: TRBV10-3; cdr3_aa: CAIGPSGANVLTF; cdr3_nt: TGTGCCATCGGACCATCTGGGGCCAACGTCCTGACTTTC
j_call: TRBJ2-1; d_call: TRBD2; clone_size: few; v_call: TRBV29-1; cdr3_aa: CSARLAGAQNEQFF; cdr3_nt: TGCAGCGCGAGGCTAGCGGGGGCTCAGAATGAGCAGTTCTTC
j_call: TRBJ1-4; d_call: TRBD1; clone_size: .; v_call: TRBV9; cdr3_aa: CASSTSGGKEKLFF; cdr3_nt: TGTGCCAGCAGCACGTCAGGGGGCAAGGAAAAACTGTTTTTT
j_call: TRBJ2-5; d_call: .; clone_size: .; v_call: TRBV5-6; cdr3_aa: CASSLAPTGETQYF; cdr3_nt: TGTGCCAGCAGCTTGGCTCCGACCGGGGAGACCCAGTACTTC
j_call: TRBJ2-7; d_call: TRBD1; clone_size: few; v_call: TRBV19; cdr3_aa: CASSTSSGTGSFLYF; cdr3_nt: TGTGCCAGTAGTACTTCCTCCGGGACAGGGTCTTTTCTGTACTTC
j_call: TRBJ2-5; d_call: TRBD1; clone_size: few; v_call: TRBV7-8; cdr3_aa: CASSLAGTGGETQYF; cdr3_nt: TGTGCCAGCAGCTTAGCCGGGACAGGAGGGGAGACCCAGTACTTC
j_call: TRBJ2-3; d_call: TRBD1; clone_size: .; v_call: TRBV7-9; cdr3_aa: CASSLASGRGHADTQYF; cdr3_nt: TGTGCCAGCAGCTTAGCGTCCGGCAGGGGGCACGCAGATACGCAGTATTTT
j_call: TRBJ1-4; d_call: .; clone_size: .; v_call: TRBV10-3; cdr3_aa: CAISDMAQGGEKLFF; cdr3_nt: TGTGCCATCAGTGATATGGCGCAGGGTGGGGAAAAACTGTTTTTT
j_call: TRBJ2-7; d_call: .; clone_size: .; v_call: TRBV7-2; cdr3_aa: CASSSPAQGFPMRDEQYF; cdr3_nt: TGTGCCAGCAGCTCCCCCGCTCAGGGGTTCCCTATGAGGGACGAGCAGTACTTC
j_call: TRBJ1-1; d_call: .; clone_size: .; v_call: TRBV14; cdr3_aa: CASSQVTEAFF; cdr3_nt: TGTGCCAGCAGCCAAGTCACTGAAGCTTTCTTT
j_call: TRBJ1-3; d_call: .; clone_size: once; v_call: TRBV6-1; cdr3_aa: CASSEFTGLIENTIYF; cdr3_nt: TGTGCCAGCAGTGAATTCACAGGCCTCATTGAAAACACCATATATTTT
j_call: TRBJ2-1; d_call: .; clone_size: .; v_call: TRBV20-1; cdr3_aa: CSAIDYNEQFF; cdr3_nt: TGCAGTGCTATAGACTACAATGAGCAGTTCTTC
j_call: TRBJ2-7; d_call: .; clone_size: .; v_call: TRBV5-1; cdr3_aa: CASSLAHRVSYEQYF; cdr3_nt: TGCGCCAGCAGCTTGGCCCACAGGGTGTCCTACGAGCAGTACTTC
j_call: TRBJ1-3; d_call: TRBD1; clone_size: .; v_call: TRBV4-1; cdr3_aa: CASSHNPGGTGNTIYF; cdr3_nt: TGCGCCAGCAGCCATAATCCAGGGGGAACTGGAAACACCATATATTTT
j_call: TRBJ2-7; d_call: .; clone_size: few; v_call: TRBV7-2; cdr3_aa: CASSFRGREREQYF; cdr3_nt: TGTGCCAGCAGCTTCCGGGGCCGAGAGCGCGAGCAGTACTTC
j_call: TRBJ2-2; d_call: .; clone_size: .; v_call: TRBV19; cdr3_aa: CASTTMDGDAGELFF; cdr3_nt: TGTGCCAGTACCACCATGGACGGGGACGCCGGGGAGCTGTTTTTT
j_call: TRBJ2-5; d_call: .; clone_size: .; v_call: TRBV9; cdr3_aa: CASSASGGAAETQYF; cdr3_nt: TGTGCCAGCAGCGCCAGTGGGGGGGCCGCTGAGACCCAGTACTTC
j_call: TRBJ1-1; d_call: .; clone_size: .; v_call: TRBV6-5; cdr3_aa: CASSYGRGRTEAFF; cdr3_nt: TGTGCCAGCAGTTACGGCAGGGGAAGAACTGAAGCTTTCTTT
j_call: TRBJ1-6; d_call: .; clone_size: once; v_call: TRBV2; cdr3_aa: CASSDNVRVNYNSPLHF; cdr3_nt: TGTGCCAGCAGTGATAACGTCCGGGTAAATTATAATTCACCCCTCCACTTT
j_call: TRBJ1-5; d_call: .; clone_size: .; v_call: TRBV2; cdr3_aa: CASTLGSNQPQHF; cdr3_nt: TGTGCCAGCACCCTAGGGAGCAATCAGCCCCAGCATTTT
j_call: TRBJ2-1; d_call: TRBD1; clone_size: .; v_call: TRBV2; cdr3_aa: CASISPTKTGVHEQFF; cdr3_nt: TGTGCCAGCATTTCCCCCACTAAGACAGGGGTCCATGAGCAGTTCTTC
j_call: TRBJ2-7; d_call: .; clone_size: .; v_call: TRBV5-1; cdr3_aa: CASRAEIEQYF; cdr3_nt: TGCGCCAGCCGGGCGGAAATCGAGCAGTACTTC
j_call: TRBJ1-1; d_call: TRBD1; clone_size: .; v_call: TRBV6-5; cdr3_aa: CASSLDRGLAFF; cdr3_nt: TGTGCCAGCAGCCTAGACAGGGGATTAGCTTTCTTT
j_call: TRBJ2-7; d_call: .; clone_size: .; v_call: TRBV7-9; cdr3_aa: CASSPGGSSYEQYF; cdr3_nt: TGTGCCAGCAGCCCTGGGGGCAGCTCCTACGAGCAGTACTTC
j_call: TRBJ2-7; d_call: .; clone_size: .; v_call: TRBV27; cdr3_aa: CASSPPGAYEQYF; cdr3_nt: TGTGCCAGCAGTCCCCCAGGAGCCTACGAGCAGTACTTC
j_call: TRBJ1-4; d_call: .; clone_size: .; v_call: TRBV9; cdr3_aa: CASSVGRSATNEKLFF; cdr3_nt: TGTGCCAGCAGCGTCGGCAGGAGTGCAACTAATGAAAAACTGTTTTTT
j_call: TRBJ2-3; d_call: TRBD1; clone_size: .; v_call: TRBV7-9; cdr3_aa: CASSRGTGRWDTQYF; cdr3_nt: TGTGCCAGCAGCCGTGGGACAGGCCGATGGGATACGCAGTATTTT
j_call: TRBJ1-2; d_call: .; clone_size: .; v_call: TRBV11-2; cdr3_aa: CASSPNIAGMVGYTF; cdr3_nt: TGTGCCAGCAGCCCCAATATCGCAGGGATGGTTGGCTACACCTTC
j_call: TRBJ1-5; d_call: .; clone_size: .; v_call: TRBV27; cdr3_aa: CASSYTSGGNQPQHF; cdr3_nt: TGTGCCAGCAGTTATACGTCGGGAGGCAATCAGCCCCAGCATTTT
j_call: TRBJ1-5; d_call: .; clone_size: .; v_call: TRBV15; cdr3_aa: CATSRENQPQHF; cdr3_nt: TGTGCCACCAGCAGGGAAAATCAGCCCCAGCATTTT
j_call: TRBJ1-1; d_call: .; clone_size: .; v_call: TRBV18; cdr3_aa: CASSLKMNTEAFF; cdr3_nt: TGTGCCAGCTCATTAAAAATGAACACTGAAGCTTTCTTT
j_call: TRBJ2-7; d_call: TRBD1; clone_size: .; v_call: TRBV28; cdr3_aa: CASSQDRGRGQYF; cdr3_nt: TGTGCCAGCAGTCAGGACAGGGGGCGGGGGCAGTACTTC
j_call: TRBJ2-7; d_call: TRBD1; clone_size: .; v_call: TRBV29-1; cdr3_aa: CSVVHRGAHEQYF; cdr3_nt: TGCAGCGTGGTACACAGGGGTGCCCACGAGCAGTACTTC
j_call: TRBJ2-1; d_call: .; clone_size: .; v_call: TRBV9; cdr3_aa: CASSVLGTGNEQFF; cdr3_nt: TGTGCCAGCAGCGTTCTGGGCACAGGGAATGAGCAGTTCTTC
j_call: TRBJ1-2; d_call: .; clone_size: .; v_call: TRBV9; cdr3_aa: CASSVARSGYTF; cdr3_nt: TGTGCCAGCAGCGTAGCACGATCTGGCTACACCTTC
j_call: TRBJ1-2; d_call: TRBD1; clone_size: .; v_call: TRBV28; cdr3_aa: CASSLDRLYGYTF; cdr3_nt: TGTGCCAGCAGTTTGGACAGGCTCTATGGCTACACCTTC
j_call: TRBJ2-5; d_call: .; clone_size: once; v_call: TRBV5-8; cdr3_aa: CASSLSGLVGETQYF; cdr3_nt: TGTGCCAGCAGCTTGAGTGGGCTAGTGGGGGAGACCCAGTACTTC
j_call: TRBJ2-7; d_call: .; clone_size: .; v_call: TRBV7-2; cdr3_aa: CASSVVGGRRDEQYF; cdr3_nt: TGTGCCAGCAGCGTAGTGGGGGGTAGAAGAGACGAGCAGTACTTC
j_call: TRBJ2-1; d_call: .; clone_size: .; v_call: TRBV28; cdr3_aa: CASSLGGAENEQFF; cdr3_nt: TGTGCCAGCAGTTTAGGGGGGGCGGAAAATGAGCAGTTCTTC
j_call: TRBJ2-5; d_call: TRBD2; clone_size: once; v_call: TRBV2; cdr3_aa: CASSESGGARGETQYF; cdr3_nt: TGTGCCAGCAGTGAAAGCGGGGGGGCTCGAGGAGAGACCCAGTACTTC
j_call: TRBJ2-2; d_call: TRBD1; clone_size: .; v_call: TRBV13; cdr3_aa: CASRHRDRGPTGELFF; cdr3_nt: TGTGCCAGCAGACACCGGGACAGGGGCCCAACCGGGGAGCTGTTTTTT
j_call: TRBJ1-5; d_call: .; clone_size: .; v_call: TRBV5-5; cdr3_aa: CASSFDRNQPQHF; cdr3_nt: TGTGCCAGCAGCTTTGACAGGAATCAGCCCCAGCATTTT
j_call: TRBJ1-1; d_call: .; clone_size: .; v_call: TRBV29-1; cdr3_aa: CSVWVWDIEAFF; cdr3_nt: TGCAGCGTTTGGGTGTGGGACATTGAAGCTTTCTTT
j_call: TRBJ1-1; d_call: .; clone_size: .; v_call: TRBV19; cdr3_aa: CASSIGGFRDPLDTEAFF; cdr3_nt: TGTGCCAGTAGTATAGGTGGATTCCGGGACCCACTCGACACTGAAGCTTTCTTT
j_call: TRBJ1-1; d_call: TRBD1; clone_size: .; v_call: TRBV10-2; cdr3_aa: CASSRTGGENTEAFF; cdr3_nt: TGCGCCAGCAGCAGGACAGGGGGGGAGAACACTGAAGCTTTCTTT